The 28 T cell receptor beta chains below come from one sample, sequenced in a study of shared clonotypes between healthy human individuals. Sequencing was performed with immunoSEQ multiplex PCR; in TCRdb, only in-frame clones are kept and a portion is missing. The sample carries around 690,000 clones, less than 95% recorded once. Sequencing was carried out using memory CD8+ T cells from PBMCs. Subset in this sample: CD45RO+ cells pooled with CCR7-negative TemRA cells. Receptors were obtained from a man younger than 35 in good health. Some clones in this sample may be carry-over from other donors' samples.

The chain uses TRBV15 and TRBJ1-2; D call uncertain. Germline-derived CDR1 and CDR2 are LNHNV and YYDKDF (reference sequence). The germline V and J ends were trimmed by 6 bases and 6 bases, with 17 bases remaining between them. This CDR3 spans 14 amino acids. The CDR3 DNA is TGTGCCACCAGATCCGTTGGGTTAGTGGATGGCTACACCTTC. Translated: CATRSVGLVDGYTF.

This sequence joins TRBV27 and TRBJ1-2, with no clear D. The CDR3 sequence is 13 residues long. Per the germline V gene, CDR1 is MNHEY and CDR2 is SMNVEV (reference sequence). Deletions cut 8 bases from V and 2 bases from J, with 12 bases between. The chain's CDR3 is CASGYVANYGYTF. DNA for the CDR3: TGTGCCAGCGGGTACGTGGCAAACTATGGCTACACCTTC.

There are a few counts of this clone. V gene TRBV7-6 combines with J gene TRBJ1-2; possible D gene TRBD1, 5 bases. The CDR3 has 15 residues. CDR1 is SGHVS, CDR2 FNYEAQ, per germline. Trimming left V 5 bases short and J 0 bases short, with 13 bases between. In DNA, the CDR3 is TGTGCCAGCAGCCTTACTCTGGGGCCTAACTATGGCTACACCTTC. Translated: CASSLTLGPNYGYTF.

The J gene is TRBJ2-7, the V gene TRBV4-1, with 8 nucleotides matching TRBD2. Trimming at V came to 4 bases and at J to 6 bases, leaving 8 bases not matched to a gene. Germline V gene sequence: CDR1 MGHRA, CDR2 YSYEKL. This CDR3 comprises 14 residues. CDR3 nucleotide sequence: TGCGCCAGCAGCCGAATCGGGAGGGCGACCGAGCAGTACTTC. It is translated as CASSRIGRATEQYF.

The chain joins TRBV5-6 to TRBJ2-7; no reliable D call. Deletions cut 3 bases from V and 2 bases from J, with 9 bases between. This CDR3 contains 13 residues. CDR1 is SGHDT and CDR2 is YYEEEE in the germline V gene. The CDR3 sequence is CASSWTPAYEQYF. In DNA form, the CDR3 reads TGTGCCAGCAGCTGGACGCCAGCCTACGAGCAGTACTTC. Full variable domain (outside the CDR3, taken from reference TRBV5-6 and TRBJ2-7): DAGVTQSPTHLIKTRGQQVTLRCSPKSGHDTVSWYQQALGQGPQFIFQYYEEEERQRGNFPDRFSGHQFPNYSSELNVNALLLGDSALYLCASSWTPAYEQYFGPGTRLTVT.

CDR3: CASSLGYSSYNEQFF. CDR3 nucleotide sequence: TGTGCCAGCAGCTTAGGGTACTCGTCCTACAATGAGCAGTTCTTC. The chain has TRBV7-6 and TRBJ2-1; no clear D gene. The germline V gene has CDR1 SGHVS and CDR2 FNYEAQ. The CDR3 consists of 15 residues. V was trimmed by 1 base and J by 1 base, leaving 8 bases between them.

The chain joins TRBV27 to TRBJ2-1, with D perhaps TRBD1 (5 bases). Trimming took 3 bases from V and 9 from J, leaving 15 bases between them. CDR1 and CDR2 (germline): MNHEY, SMNVEV (reference sequence). The CDR3 has 14 residues. The chain's CDR3 is CASSFGQGWGEQFF. CDR3 DNA sequence: TGTGCCAGCAGTTTTGGTCAGGGTTGGGGTGAGCAGTTCTTC.

V is TRBV19 and J is TRBJ2-7; no reliable D call. The germline gives CDR1 LNHDA, CDR2 SQIVND (reference sequence). V lost 1 base, J lost 0 bases, and 10 bases lay in between. CDR3 size: 15 residues. The CDR3 nucleotides read TGTGCCAGTAGTATAGCTGCCAGGAGCTCCTACGAGCAGTACTTC. This gives the protein CASSIAARSSYEQYF.

The rearrangement joins TRBV28 to TRBJ1-3; maybe TRBD1 (5 bases). Germline-derived CDR1 and CDR2 are MDHEN and SYDVKM. The CDR3 covers 15 residues. With 6 bases removed from V and 5 bases from J, the gap between germline ends came to 17 bases. The CDR3 sequence is CASSRGPLGRNTIYF. CDR3 sequence (DNA): TGTGCCAGCAGCCGGGGACCCCTGGGAAGAAACACCATATATTTT.

The chain carries TRBV28 and TRBJ1-5; D is ambiguous. Per germline, CDR1 MDHEN and CDR2 SYDVKM. The length of the CDR3 is 13 residues. V lost 9 bases, J lost 3 bases, and 12 bases lay in between. CDR3 in amino acids: CARWPDLNQPQHF. The CDR3 DNA reads as TGTGCCAGGTGGCCCGACCTCAATCAGCCCCAGCATTTT.

This clone is a singleton in its sample. V and J are TRBV7-7 and TRBJ2-2, with TRBD2 matching 9 bases. V lost 4 bases and J lost 7; bases outside the gene matches: 10. CDR3 size: 16 residues. Germline V lookup: CDR1 SSHAT, CDR2 FNYEAQ (reference sequence). The CDR3 DNA reads TGTGCCAGCAGCTCGACTAGCGGAAGGGGAGGCGGGGAGCTGTTTTTT. Protein: CASSSTSGRGGGELFF. The full variable domain, completed using reference TRBV7-7 and TRBJ2-2, is GAGVSQSPRYKVTKRGQDVTLRCDPISSHATLYWYQQALGQGPEFLTYFNYEAQPDKSGLPSDRFSAERPEGSISTLTIQRTEQRDSAMYRCASSSTSGRGGGELFFGEGSRLTVL.

This clone was counted a single time. The chain links TRBV6-5 to TRBJ2-5, with D perhaps given as TRBD1 or TRBD2 (5 bases each). The CDR3 is made up of 14 amino acids. V was clipped by 3 bases and J by 5 bases, with 13 bases between them. CDR1 MNHEY and CDR2 SVGAGI come from the germline V gene. DNA of the CDR3: TGTGCCAGCAGTTATGTACGAGGGGTCGAGACCCAGTACTTC. Its translation is CASSYVRGVETQYF.

The chain has TRBV6-5 and TRBJ2-1; 9 bases match TRBD1. The germline CDR1 and CDR2 sequences are MNHEY and SVGAGI. The V and J ends lost 6 bases and 3 bases, in that order; junction bases with no gene match: 6. The CDR3 is 15 amino acids. The CDR3 is CASRILTGGYNEQFF. CDR3 nucleotides: TGTGCCAGCAGGATACTGACAGGGGGCTACAATGAGCAGTTCTTC.

The rearrangement joins TRBV2 to TRBJ1-5, with 8 bases lining up with TRBD1. Per the germline V gene, CDR1 is SNHLY and CDR2 is FYNNEI. Unmatched junction bases numbered 8, after V lost 5 bases and J lost 5 bases. The length of the CDR3 is 15 residues. As DNA, the CDR3 is TGTGCCAGCAGTTTACTGGACAGGGTGGATCAGCCCCAGCATTTT. This encodes CASSLLDRVDQPQHF.

The chain links TRBV28 to TRBJ2-7; 14 bases map to TRBD2. The germline V gene has CDR1 MDHEN and CDR2 SYDVKM. V trimming: 3 bases; J trimming: 3 bases; junction bases outside the gene matches: 7. The CDR3 loop spans 17 amino acids. The CDR3 DNA follows: TGTGCCAGCAGTTTGGGGACTAGCGGGAGTCTGGACTACGAGCAGTACTTC. Its translation is CASSLGTSGSLDYEQYF.

The chain joins TRBV14 to TRBJ1-2, with D perhaps TRBD1 (5 bases). Trimming took off 3 bases at V and 4 bases at J, with 15 bases between the two ends. This CDR3 has 15 amino acids. From germline, CDR1 is SGHDN and CDR2 FVKESK. The CDR3 nucleotides read TGTGCCAGCAGCCAGTCCCACGGGGGGTCCTATGGCTACACCTTC. Its protein is CASSQSHGGSYGYTF.

This clone has just a few counts. V and J are TRBV2 and TRBJ1-2; unclear D gene. The CDR3 has 13 residues. V lost 3 bases, J lost 6 bases, and 11 bases lay in between. Germline values: CDR1 SNHLY, CDR2 FYNNEI. The CDR3 bases are TGTGCCAGCAGTGACCCAAGCCCTCATGGCTACACCTTC. This sequence encodes CASSDPSPHGYTF.

The CDR3 DNA reads TGTGCCAGCAGCCCTGCGCCCGCTCCTAACTATGGCTACACCTTC. The encoded protein is CASSPAPAPNYGYTF. The rearrangement links TRBV5-6 to TRBJ1-2; D remains unclear. The CDR3 length is 15 residues. V was pared by 4 bases and J by 0 bases, with 13 bases between. The germline V gene has CDR1 SGHDT and CDR2 YYEEEE.

CDR3 DNA sequence: TGTGCCAGCAGTTTCCTCCAGGACAGGGGTCCCACTGAAGCTTTCTTT. Protein product: CASSFLQDRGPTEAFF. V usage is TRBV27 and J usage is TRBJ1-1; 9 bases are a match to TRBD1. V lost 3 bases, J lost 4 bases, and 9 bases stayed unmatched. Germline CDR1 reads MNHEY; CDR2 reads SMNVEV (reference sequence). The length of the CDR3 is 16 residues.

This sequence joins TRBV7-8 and TRBJ2-3, with 10 bases fitting TRBD1. The V segment lost 2 bases and the J segment 4 bases; nucleotides outside the gene matches: 9. Germline V gene sequence: CDR1 SGHVS, CDR2 FQNEAQ. The CDR3 has 17 amino acids. CDR3 bases: TGTGCCAGCAGCTTACCCGGACAGGGGGACGGACCAGATACGCAGTATTTT. Its translation is CASSLPGQGDGPDTQYF.

This rearrangement joins TRBV28 to TRBJ2-7, with TRBD2 matching 8 bases. There are 15 residues in the CDR3. V lost 5 bases, J lost 2 bases, and 8 bases stayed unmatched. Germline V CDR1 and CDR2: MDHEN, SYDVKM. As DNA, the CDR3 is TGTGCCAGCAGTATACTGAGCGGGAGAACCTACGAGCAGTACTTC. It specifies CASSILSGRTYEQYF.

J is TRBJ1-2 and V is TRBV30; weak D call: TRBD1 (5 bases). This CDR3 comprises 14 residues. Germline V gene sequence: CDR1 GTSNPN, CDR2 SVGIG (reference sequence). The V end lost 4 bases, the J end lost 5 bases, and 17 bases lay between the germline ends. The CDR3 bases are TGTGCCTGGAATTTGATGGGGCAGGGTTATGGCTACACCTTC. Amino acid sequence: CAWNLMGQGYGYTF.

This sequence joins TRBV6-1 and TRBJ2-2, with 7 bases fitting TRBD2. J lost 3 bases, V lost 4 bases, and 5 bases had no gene match. The germline CDR1 and CDR2 sequences are MNHNS and SASEGT. This CDR3 region has 15 residues. The CDR3 DNA reads as TGTGCCAGCAGTGTAACGAGCGGGGACACCGGGGAGCTGTTTTTT. This gives the protein CASSVTSGDTGELFF.

The chain links TRBV7-3 to TRBJ1-1, with TRBD1 matching over 9 bases. The length of the CDR3 is 14 residues. The V gene's germline CDR1 is SGHTA and CDR2 FQGTGA. J gave up 5 bases and V 3 bases, and 4 bases lay outside the gene matches. The CDR3 sequence is CASSLLGTGTEAFF. DNA of the CDR3: TGTGCCAGCAGCTTGTTGGGGACAGGGACTGAAGCTTTCTTT.

The CDR3 region has the DNA TGTGCCAGCAGCGCCAGCGGACCCGTCACAGATACGCAGTATTTT. This codes for CASSASGPVTDTQYF. The V gene is TRBV9, the J gene TRBJ2-3; TRBD2 might be the D (5 bases). Germline V gives CDR1 SGDLS, CDR2 YYNGEE. V lost 3 bases, J lost 2 bases, and 13 bases lay in between. The CDR3 has 15 amino acids.

A single count supports this clone. This chain connects TRBV5-1 to TRBJ1-2, with 11 bases that match TRBD1. CDR3 length equals 15 residues. CDR1 is SGHRS and CDR2 is YFSETQ in the germline V gene. The V and J ends lost 4 bases and 2 bases, in that order; junction bases with no gene match: 4. The CDR3 bases are TGCGCCAGCAGCGCCGGGACAGGGGGGAACTATGGCTACACCTTC. Residues: CASSAGTGGNYGYTF.

CDR3 nucleotide sequence: TGTGCCAGCAGCTTAGGTATATTGGTTACTGGTGAGGGCTACACCTTC. Amino acid sequence: CASSLGILVTGEGYTF. The chain has TRBV7-2 and TRBJ1-2; no firm D call. Trimming pared 1 base from V and 8 bases from J, leaving 20 bases between. The CDR3 totals 16 residues. Germline CDR1 and CDR2: SGHTA and FQGNSA.

As regards this clone: Other nucleotide sequences from this sample produce the same CDR3. The J gene is TRBJ2-3, the V gene TRBV7-9; D is perhaps TRBD1 (5 bases). V gave up 5 bases and J gave up 1 base, with 10 bases separating them. The germline V gene encodes CDR1 SEHNR and CDR2 FQNEAQ (reference sequence). The CDR3 spans 14 residues. The CDR3 loop is CASSPPTGTDTQYF. CDR3 in DNA: TGTGCCAGCAGCCCTCCGACAGGCACAGATACGCAGTATTTT.